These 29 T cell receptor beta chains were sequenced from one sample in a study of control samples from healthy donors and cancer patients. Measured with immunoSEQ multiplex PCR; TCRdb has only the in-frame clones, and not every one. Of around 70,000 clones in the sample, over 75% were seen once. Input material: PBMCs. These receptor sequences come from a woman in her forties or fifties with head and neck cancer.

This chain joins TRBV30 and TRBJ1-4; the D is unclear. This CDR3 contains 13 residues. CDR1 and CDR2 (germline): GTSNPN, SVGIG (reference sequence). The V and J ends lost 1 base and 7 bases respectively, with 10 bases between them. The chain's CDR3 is CAWSDGYGEKLFF. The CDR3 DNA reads TGTGCCTGGAGTGACGGTTACGGTGAAAAACTGTTTTTT. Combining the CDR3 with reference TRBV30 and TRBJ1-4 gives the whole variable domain SQTIHQWPATLVQPVGSPLSLECTVEGTSNPNLYWYRQAAGRGLQLLFYSVGIGQISSEVPQNLSASRPQDRQFILSSKKLLLSDSGFYLCAWSDGYGEKLFFGSGTQLSVL.

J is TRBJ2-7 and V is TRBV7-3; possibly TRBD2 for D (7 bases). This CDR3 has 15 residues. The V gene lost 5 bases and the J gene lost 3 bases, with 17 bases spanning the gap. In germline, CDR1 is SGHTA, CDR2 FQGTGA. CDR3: CASSLEGGPRYEQYF. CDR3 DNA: TGTGCCAGCAGCCTCGAGGGGGGGCCTCGCTACGAGCAGTACTTC.

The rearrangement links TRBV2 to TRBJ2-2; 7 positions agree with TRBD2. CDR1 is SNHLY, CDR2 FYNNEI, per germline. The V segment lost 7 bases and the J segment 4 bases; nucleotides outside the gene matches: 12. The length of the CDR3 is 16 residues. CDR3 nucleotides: TGTGCCAGCAAAGTCTATTGGACTAGGGGCACCGGGGAGCTGTTTTTT. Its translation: CASKVYWTRGTGELFF.

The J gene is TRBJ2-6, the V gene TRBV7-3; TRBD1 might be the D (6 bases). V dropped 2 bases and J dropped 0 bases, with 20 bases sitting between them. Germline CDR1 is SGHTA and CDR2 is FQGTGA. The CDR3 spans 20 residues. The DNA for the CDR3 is TGTGCCAGCAGCTTAGCCCCCGGGACAAACTTCGTCTCTGGGGCCAACGTCCTGACTTTC. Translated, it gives CASSLAPGTNFVSGANVLTF.

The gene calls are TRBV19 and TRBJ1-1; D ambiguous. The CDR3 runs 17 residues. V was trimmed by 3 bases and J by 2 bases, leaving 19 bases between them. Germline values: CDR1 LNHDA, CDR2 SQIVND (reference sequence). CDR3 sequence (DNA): TGTGCCAGTAGTATTGGACGGCGTCCCGGGATCAACACTGAAGCTTTCTTT. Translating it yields CASSIGRRPGINTEAFF. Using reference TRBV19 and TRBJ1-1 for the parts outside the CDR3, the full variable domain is DGGITQSPKYLFRKEGQNVTLSCEQNLNHDAMYWYRQDPGQGLRLIYYSQIVNDFQKGDIAEGYSVSREKKESFPLTVTSAQKNPTAFYLCASSIGRRPGINTEAFFGQGTRLTVV.

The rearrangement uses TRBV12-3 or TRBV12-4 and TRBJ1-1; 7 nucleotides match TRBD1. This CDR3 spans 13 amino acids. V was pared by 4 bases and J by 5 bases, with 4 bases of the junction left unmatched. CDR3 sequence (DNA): TGTGCCAGCAGTTCCTCGGGACAGACTGAAGCTTTCTTT. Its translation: CASSSSGQTEAFF.

The CDR3 reads CASSEVPGQGREAFF. The CDR3 coding sequence is TGTGCCAGCAGTGAGGTACCGGGACAGGGGAGGGAAGCTTTCTTT. The chain links TRBV6-1 to TRBJ1-1; 10 positions match TRBD1. The V gene's germline CDR1 is MNHNS and CDR2 SASEGT. Trimming removed 3 bases from V and 8 bases from J; junction bases left unmatched: 9. The CDR3 runs to 15 residues.

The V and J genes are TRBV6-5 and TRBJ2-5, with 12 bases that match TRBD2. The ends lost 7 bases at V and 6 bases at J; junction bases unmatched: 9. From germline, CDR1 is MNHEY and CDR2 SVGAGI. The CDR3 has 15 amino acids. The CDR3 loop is CASNPSGGAGKTQYF. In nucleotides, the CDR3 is TGTGCCAGCAATCCTAGCGGGGGGGCTGGGAAGACCCAGTACTTC.

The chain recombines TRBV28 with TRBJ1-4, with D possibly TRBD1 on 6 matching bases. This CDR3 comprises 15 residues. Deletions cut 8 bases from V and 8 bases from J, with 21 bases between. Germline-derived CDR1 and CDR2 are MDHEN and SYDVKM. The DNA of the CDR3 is TGTGCCAGCTCACCCTGGGGCCCAGGGGAAGAAAAACTGTTTTTT. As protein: CASSPWGPGEEKLFF.

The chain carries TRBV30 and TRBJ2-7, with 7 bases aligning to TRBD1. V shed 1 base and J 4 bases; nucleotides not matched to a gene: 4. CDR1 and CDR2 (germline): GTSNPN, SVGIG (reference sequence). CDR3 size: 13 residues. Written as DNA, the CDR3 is TGTGCCTGGAGTGAGACAGGGAGTTACGAGCAGTACTTC. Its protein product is CAWSETGSYEQYF.

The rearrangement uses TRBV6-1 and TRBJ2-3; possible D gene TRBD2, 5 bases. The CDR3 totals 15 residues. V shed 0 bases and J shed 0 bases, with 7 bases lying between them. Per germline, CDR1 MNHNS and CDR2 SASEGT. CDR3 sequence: CASSEAWTSTDTQYF. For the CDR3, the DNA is TGTGCCAGCAGTGAAGCGTGGACTAGCACAGATACGCAGTATTTT.

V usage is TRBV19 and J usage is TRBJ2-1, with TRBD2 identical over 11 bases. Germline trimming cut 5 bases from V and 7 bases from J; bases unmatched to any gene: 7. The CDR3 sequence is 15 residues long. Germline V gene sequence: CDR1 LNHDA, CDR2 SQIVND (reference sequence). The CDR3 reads CASSHEGLAENEQFF. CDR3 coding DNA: TGTGCCAGTAGTCATGAGGGACTAGCGGAAAATGAGCAGTTCTTC.

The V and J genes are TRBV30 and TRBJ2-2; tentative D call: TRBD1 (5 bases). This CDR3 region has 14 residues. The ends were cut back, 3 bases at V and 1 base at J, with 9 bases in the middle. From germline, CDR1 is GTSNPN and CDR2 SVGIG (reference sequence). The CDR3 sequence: CAWRQGMNTGELFF. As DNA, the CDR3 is TGTGCCTGGAGGCAGGGAATGAACACCGGGGAGCTGTTTTTT.

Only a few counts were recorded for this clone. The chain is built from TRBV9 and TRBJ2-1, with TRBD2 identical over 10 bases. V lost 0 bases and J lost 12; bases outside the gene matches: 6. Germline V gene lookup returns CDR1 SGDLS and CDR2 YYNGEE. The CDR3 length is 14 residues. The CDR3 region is CASSVESGGALQFF. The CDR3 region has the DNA TGTGCCAGCAGCGTAGAAAGCGGGGGGGCCCTGCAGTTCTTC.

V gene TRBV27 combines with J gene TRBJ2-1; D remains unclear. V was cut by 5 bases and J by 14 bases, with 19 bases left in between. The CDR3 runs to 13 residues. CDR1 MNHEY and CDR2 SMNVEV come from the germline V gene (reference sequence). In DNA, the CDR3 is TGTGCCAGCAGTCCAAGGTCGACCCTTAGGGAGTTCTTC. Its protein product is CASSPRSTLREFF.

Here the CDR3 reads CASSRTGGSYEQYF. CDR3 DNA: TGTGCCAGCAGTCGGACAGGGGGCAGCTACGAGCAGTACTTC. The chain is built from TRBV28 and TRBJ2-7, with 11 bases fitting TRBD1. The junction had 3 bases not matched to a gene; V was cut back by 5 bases and J by 3 bases. The germline V gene has CDR1 MDHEN and CDR2 SYDVKM. The CDR3 is 14 amino acids. Supplemented by reference TRBV28 and TRBJ2-7, the full variable domain reads DVKVTQSSRYLVKRTGEKVFLECVQDMDHENMFWYRQDPGLGLRLIYFSYDVKMKEKGDIPEGYSVSREKKERFSLILESASTNQTSMYLCASSRTGGSYEQYFGPGTRLTVT.

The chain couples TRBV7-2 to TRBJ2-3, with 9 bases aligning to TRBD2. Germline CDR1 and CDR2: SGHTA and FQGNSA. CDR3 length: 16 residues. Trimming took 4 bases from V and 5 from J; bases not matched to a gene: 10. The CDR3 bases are TGTGCCAGCAGCTCGTCCAGGGCGGGGGGGCAAGATACGCAGTATTTT. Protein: CASSSSRAGGQDTQYF. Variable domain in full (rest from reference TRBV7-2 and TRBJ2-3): GAGVSQSPSNKVTEKGKDVELRCDPISGHTALYWYRQSLGQGLEFLIYFQGNSAPDKSGLPSDRFSAERTGGSVSTLTIQRTQQEDSAVYLCASSSSRAGGQDTQYFGPGTRLTVL.

The CDR3: CASSLQGKITYEQYF. CDR3 nucleotide sequence: TGTGCCAGCAGCTTGCAGGGAAAAATAACCTACGAGCAGTACTTC. V is TRBV5-4 and J is TRBJ2-7; a weak D match, TRBD1 (5 bases). The germline V gene encodes CDR1 SGHNT and CDR2 YYREEE (reference sequence). There are 15 residues in the CDR3. Trimming cost V 1 base and J 2 bases, with 13 bases left between them. The variable domain in full, completed from reference TRBV5-4 and TRBJ2-7, reads ETGVTQSPTHLIKTRGQQVTLRCSSQSGHNTVSWYQQALGQGPQFIFQYYREEENGRGNFPPRFSGLQFPNYSSELNVNALELDDSALYLCASSLQGKITYEQYFGPGTRLTVT.

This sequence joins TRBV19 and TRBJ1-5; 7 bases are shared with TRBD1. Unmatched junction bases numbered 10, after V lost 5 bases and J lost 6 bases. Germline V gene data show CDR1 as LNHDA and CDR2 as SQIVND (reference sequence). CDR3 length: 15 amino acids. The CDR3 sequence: CASSQEQGRGQPQHF. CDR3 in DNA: TGTGCCAGTAGTCAAGAACAGGGGAGAGGTCAGCCCCAGCATTTT.

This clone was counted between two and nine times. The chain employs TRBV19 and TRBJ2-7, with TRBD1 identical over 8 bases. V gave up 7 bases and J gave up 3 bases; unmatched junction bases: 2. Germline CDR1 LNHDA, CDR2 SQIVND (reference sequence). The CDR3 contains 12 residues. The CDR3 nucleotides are TGTGCCAGTACAGGACAGGGCTACGAGCAGTACTTC. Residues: CASTGQGYEQYF.

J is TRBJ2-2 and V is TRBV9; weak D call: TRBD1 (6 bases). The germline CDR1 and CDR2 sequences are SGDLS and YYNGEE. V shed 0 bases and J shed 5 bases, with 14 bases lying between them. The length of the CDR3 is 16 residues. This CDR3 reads CASSVVGTFSTGELFF. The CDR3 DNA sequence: TGTGCCAGCAGCGTAGTGGGGACATTCTCTACCGGGGAGCTGTTTTTT. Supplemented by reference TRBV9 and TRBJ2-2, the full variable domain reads DSGVTQTPKHLITATGQRVTLRCSPRSGDLSVYWYQQSLDQGLQFLIQYYNGEERAKGNILERFSAQQFPDLHSELNLSSLELGDSALYFCASSVVGTFSTGELFFGEGSRLTVL.

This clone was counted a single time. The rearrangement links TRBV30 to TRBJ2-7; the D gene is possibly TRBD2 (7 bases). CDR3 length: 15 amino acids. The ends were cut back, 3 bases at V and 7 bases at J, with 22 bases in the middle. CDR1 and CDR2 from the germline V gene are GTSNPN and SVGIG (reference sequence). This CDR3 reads CAWRGGAGRTGEQYF. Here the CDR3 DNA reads TGTGCCTGGAGAGGGGGGGCAGGGAGGACGGGGGAGCAGTACTTC.

The CDR3 region is CASSEGRVYNEQFF. CDR3 nucleotide sequence: TGCGCCAGCAGTGAGGGCAGGGTCTACAATGAGCAGTTCTTC. The V call is TRBV10-1, the J call TRBJ2-1, with a tentative D call TRBD1 (5 bases). Germline CDR1 WNHNN, CDR2 SYGVQD (reference sequence). CDR3 length: 14 residues. Trimming shortened V by 2 bases and J by 3 bases, and 8 bases separated the two germline ends.

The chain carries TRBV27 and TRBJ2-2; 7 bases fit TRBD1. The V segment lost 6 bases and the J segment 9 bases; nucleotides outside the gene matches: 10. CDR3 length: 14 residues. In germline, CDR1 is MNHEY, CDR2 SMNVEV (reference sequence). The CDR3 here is CASRAPGGGRELFF. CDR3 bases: TGTGCCAGCAGGGCCCCAGGGGGTGGCAGGGAGCTGTTTTTT.

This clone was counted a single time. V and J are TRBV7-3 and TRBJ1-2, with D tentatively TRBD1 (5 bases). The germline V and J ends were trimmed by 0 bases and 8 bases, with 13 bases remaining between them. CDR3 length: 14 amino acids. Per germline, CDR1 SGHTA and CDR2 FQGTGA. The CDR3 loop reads CASSLTGREGGYTF. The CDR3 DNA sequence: TGTGCCAGCAGCTTAACCGGCAGGGAGGGCGGCTACACCTTC.

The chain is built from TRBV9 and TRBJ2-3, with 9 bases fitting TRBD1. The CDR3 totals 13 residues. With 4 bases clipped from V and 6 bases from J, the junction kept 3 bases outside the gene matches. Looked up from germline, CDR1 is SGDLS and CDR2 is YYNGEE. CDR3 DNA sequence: TGTGCCAGCAGCAGGACAGGGGTGGATACGCAGTATTTT. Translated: CASSRTGVDTQYF.

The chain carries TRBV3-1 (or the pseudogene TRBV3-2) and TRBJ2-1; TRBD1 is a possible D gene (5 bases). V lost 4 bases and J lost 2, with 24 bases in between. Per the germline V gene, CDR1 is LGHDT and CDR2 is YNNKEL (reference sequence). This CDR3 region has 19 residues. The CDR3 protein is CASSPDARQPSRTYNEQFF. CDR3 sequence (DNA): TGTGCCAGCAGCCCCGATGCGAGACAGCCATCCCGAACCTACAATGAGCAGTTCTTC.

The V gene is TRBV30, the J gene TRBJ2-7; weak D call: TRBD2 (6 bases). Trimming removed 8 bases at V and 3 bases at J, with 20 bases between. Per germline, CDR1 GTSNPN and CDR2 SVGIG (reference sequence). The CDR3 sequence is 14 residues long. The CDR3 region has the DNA TGTGCCGGGACCCTTTTTACGGGAGACTACGAGCAGTACTTC. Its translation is CAGTLFTGDYEQYF.

CDR3 sequence: CASSQDQTSGGRNTQYF. The CDR3 DNA is TGTGCCAGCAGCCAGGACCAGACTAGCGGGGGCCGTAATACGCAGTATTTT. The V gene is TRBV3-1 (or the pseudogene TRBV3-2), the J gene TRBJ2-3, with 12 bases fitting TRBD2. Looked up from germline, CDR1 is LGHDT and CDR2 is YNNKEL (reference sequence). CDR3 length: 17 residues. J gave up 7 bases and V 3 bases, and 11 bases lay outside the gene matches.